The rows below give T cell receptor beta chains drawn from one sample of a study of cytomegalovirus exposure and HLA in healthy donors. Generated by immunoSEQ multiplex PCR, the TCRdb table keeps only in-frame clones and is missing some. The sample has about 120,000 clones; roughly 9% are singletons. The material sequenced was PBMCs. The receptors here all came from a woman aged 40 to 50 in good health and CMV-seropositive. Both conserved end residues are part of each CDR3.

v_gene	j_gene	CDR3aa
TRBV29-1	TRBJ1-1	CSVEDPRTEAFF
TRBV5-4	TRBJ2-7	CASSPGQGRDEQYF
TRBV2	TRBJ2-4	CASSGPTSGGAGSNIQYF
TRBV5-1	TRBJ2-7	CASSTRGIIYEQYF
TRBV19	TRBJ2-3	CACGGVAGSDTQYF
TRBV28	TRBJ2-7	CAGGRGSYEQYF
TRBV9	TRBJ2-1	CASSSQGTSGGYNEQFF
TRBV7-8	TRBJ2-5	CASTPRGQETQYF
TRBV5-1	TRBJ2-7	CASSAGGHYEQYF
TRBV4-1	TRBJ1-1	CASSRDSWNTEAFF
TRBV5-4	TRBJ1-6	CASSLDSSYNSPLHF
TRBV7-9	TRBJ2-3	CASSLNPLLLDTQYF
TRBV30	TRBJ1-5	CAWSVEGEQPQHF
TRBV10-3	TRBJ2-5	CAISAGQGYPQETQYF
TRBV7-6	TRBJ1-1	CASSSYLREGTEAFF
TRBV6-5	TRBJ2-7	CASSYETSGACEQYF
TRBV27	TRBJ2-1	CASCVRLAGGRAVKKNEQFF
TRBV9	TRBJ2-1	CASSKLAGGTYNEQFF
TRBV27	TRBJ1-6	CASSFTPGTLSLNSPLHF
TRBV29-1	TRBJ2-7	CSAKGGEHEQYF
TRBV5-1	TRBJ1-1	CASSGGTGGRSYTEAFF
TRBV2	TRBJ1-1	CASKRRERDNTEAFF
TRBV2	TRBJ2-3	CASGRQGTDTQYF
TRBV30	TRBJ2-1	CAWTTQWGDEQFF
TRBV2	TRBJ2-1	CASKISGLYNEQFF
TRBV7-9	TRBJ2-1	CASSLGQGADNEQFF
TRBV6-6	TRBJ1-5	CASSYGTGDPQHF
TRBV5-1	TRBJ1-3	CASSLVQGANTIYF
TRBV19	TRBJ1-6	CASTAGRYNSPLHF
TRBV30	TRBJ1-1	CAWSRREPTEAFF
TRBV7-6	TRBJ2-5	CASSPPRTGRETQYF
TRBV6-6	TRBJ1-6	CASSYEIAYNSPLHF
TRBV25-1	TRBJ1-4	CASTPSQGFNEKLFF
TRBV7-7	TRBJ2-2	CASSPDRFATTGELFF
TRBV5-1	TRBJ2-7	CASSLVTGSRGYEQYF
TRBV27	TRBJ1-2	CASSHGQGGNYGYTF
TRBV18	TRBJ1-3	CASSPYSDGPMISGNTIYF
TRBV28	TRBJ2-7	CASSPLRDRGDGQYF
TRBV19	TRBJ1-2	CASSPDLWATRNYGYTF
TRBV27	TRBJ2-3	CASYEAGTTDTQYF
TRBV6-1	TRBJ2-7	CASSEALLGGAYEQYF
TRBV30	TRBJ2-7	CAWTRTGSGSEQYF
TRBV18	TRBJ1-2	CASSPTPREGDGYTF
TRBV6-1	TRBJ2-1	CASSVDRGSYNEQFF
TRBV7-6	TRBJ2-7	CASSPGMGRGYEQYF
TRBV5-6	TRBJ1-4	CASSWTGGSDEKLFF
TRBV7-9	TRBJ2-5	CASSPRTGAGETQYF
TRBV9	TRBJ2-1	CASSLGQGVDNEQFF